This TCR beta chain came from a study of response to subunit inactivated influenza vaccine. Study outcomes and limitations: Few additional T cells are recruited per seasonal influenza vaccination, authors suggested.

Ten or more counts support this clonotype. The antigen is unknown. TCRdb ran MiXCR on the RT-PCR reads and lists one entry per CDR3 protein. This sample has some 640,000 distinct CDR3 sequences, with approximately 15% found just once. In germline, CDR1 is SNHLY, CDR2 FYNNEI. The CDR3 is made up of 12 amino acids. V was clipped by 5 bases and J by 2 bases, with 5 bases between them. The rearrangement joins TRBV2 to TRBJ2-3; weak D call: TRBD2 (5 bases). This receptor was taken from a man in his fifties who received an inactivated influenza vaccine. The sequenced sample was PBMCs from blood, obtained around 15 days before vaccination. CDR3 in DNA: TGTGCCAGCAGTCGGGACACAGATACGCAGTATTTT. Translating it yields CASSRDTDTQYF.